The present T cell receptor (beta chain) was sequenced within a study of early T cells in non-severe SARS-CoV-2 infection (dated by TCRdb to the early 2020s). In the study overall: TCR sequencing used bulk RNA from unsorted whole blood, so alpha and beta chains could not be paired. Overall results and qualifications from the work: Matching against VDJdb was skewed toward anti-spike CD8 responses, likely underestimated virus-specific expansions, and missed private and CD4 specificities.

This clonotype was observed many times. This clone's antigen is unknown. No base quality values were provided; no much bigger clone lies one nucleotide off. Libraries were made using 5' RACE. The data were produced on a NextSeq 500. The TCR library protocol attached unique molecular identifiers to individual cDNA molecules to correct for sequencing error and PCR bias. Both TCR alpha and beta chains were sequenced, and tight co-correlation was observed between alpha and beta sequence abundances in each sample. The published analysis was carried out like this. Decombinator V4 was used to annotate the V gene, J gene and CDR3 of the TCR sequences. TCRs were defined as expanded if a significant change between any two time points was detected under a Poisson model with p below 0.0001. TCR abundances were normalised to the total number of TCRs sequenced per sample and expressed as counts per million. MAIT TCRs were defined by TRAV1-2 paired with TRAJ12, TRAJ20 or TRAJ33, and iNKT TCRs by TRAV10 paired with TRAJ18. VDJdb, accessed on 1 November 2021, was searched for TCRs annotated for CMV, EBV and SARS-CoV-2, and TCRs annotated for more than one antigen were excluded. TCRdb trimmed public reads at Q25 via fastp, called clones via MiXCR and kept in-frame beta chains. Rows are unified per CDR3 protein, each entry keeping the most common DNA and genes. The authors' filters were not applied to this entry. The sample table records roughly 29,000 distinct CDR3 sequences; 5% to 6.5% of these occur just once. The ten largest clonotypes hold 30% to 35% of the sample.

Based on the germline V gene, the CDR1 and CDR2 sequences are SGHVS and FQNEAQ. The CDR3 covers 13 residues, taking in both the cysteine and the phenylalanine. The kept DNA is CDR3 alone, 39 bases in frame from the first base. The V end loses 5 bases and the J end loses 4 bases, and a stretch of 11 bases separates them. The study was a case-control design nested within a healthcare worker cohort in London, UK, with weekly nasopharyngeal swab PCR tests and blood sampling. Healthcare workers were recruited between 23 and 31 March 2020, during the week of the UK lockdown, and were followed weekly for up to roughly 15 weeks.

The receptor was derived from an adult who was a healthcare worker with PCR-confirmed SARS-CoV-2 infection or an uninfected control (not recorded which). This specimen was whole blood, taken at baseline. The chain is encoded by TRBV7-8 joined to TRBJ2-5, with the D gene too uncertain to name. The CDR3 corresponds to CASSDDLGETQYF. The bases are TGTGCCAGCAGCGACGACTTGGGAGAGACCCAGTACTTC.